The clone carrying this T cell receptor beta chain showed up just a few times. Its antigen is not known. The record originates from a study of T-cell reconstitution after alpha-beta-depleted transplantation in children. This CDR3 is 14 amino acids long. General study findings and limits: The study reportedly traced alpha-beta T cells about two months after transplant to several hundred expanded graft clones. Fresh T-cell production supplied most of the T-cell counts and diversity seen one year after transplant.

For TCRbeta, the library was prepared with unique molecular identifiers. Via MiXCR, TCRdb re-called the PCR reads, giving one row per CDR3 protein. The sample shows hundreds of thousands of distinct CDR3 sequences, over 10% of them seen only once. The sample in question was PBMCs, obtained before TCRalphabeta/CD19-depleted stem cell transplant. The rearrangement links TRBV21-1 to TRBJ1-1; the D call TRBD1 from the table was never checked on the DNA. TRBV21-1 has pseudogene status. The receptor comes from a girl aged 2-10 years with congenital amegakaryocytic thrombocytopenia, due to receive a stem cell transplant. In DNA, the CDR3 is TGTGCCAGCAGCAAAAGGGGGGATAACACTGAAGCTTTCTTT. Translated: CASSKRGDNTEAFF.